This T cell receptor beta chain came from a study of T cell repertoires in cytomegalovirus infection. The V and J ends lost 0 bases and 6 bases respectively, with 17 bases between them. The CDR3 consists of 16 residues. Looked up from germline, CDR1 is MGHRA and CDR2 is YSYEKL. TCRdb called the reads again in MiXCR, with one record for every CDR3 protein. This sample has about 350,000 distinct CDR3 sequences, with about 32% found just once. This clonotype was picked up many times. The target antigen is unknown. The clonotype was recovered from a human donor in good health (CMV status not recorded). Some clones in this sample may be carry-over from other donors' samples. This material consisted of cultured PBMCs, taken from culture after CMV antigen stimulation. This chain connects TRBV4-1 to TRBJ1-1; D unresolved. The CDR3 nucleotides are TGCGCCAGCAGCCAAGACGGTTCAGGCCTGAGCCCTGAAGCTTTCTTT. This sequence encodes CASSQDGSGLSPEAFF.